This T cell receptor (beta chain) was captured by sequencing in a study of CD8+ T cells in alopecia areata. The V end was cut by 3 bases, the J end by 5 bases, with 13 bases between. Germline V gene sequence: CDR1 LNHDA, CDR2 SQIVND (reference sequence). The CDR3 sequence is 14 residues long. RNA was extracted and reverse transcribed into cDNA as the sequencing template. The protocol was immunoSEQ multiplex PCR, while the TCRdb copy is restricted to in-frame clones and leaves out a portion. Of fewer than 100,000 clones detected, around 70% appear once; the ten largest clones hold approximately 15%. Sample treatment: oral pan-JAK inhibitor, 5-10 mg twice daily.

The source is a human donor with alopecia areata. V usage is TRBV19 and J usage is TRBJ2-5; a possible D gene is TRBD2 (5 bases). Sequencing was performed on CD8+ T cells sorted from blood, taken at approximately week 44, from a patient treated with tofacitinib. The CDR3 loop reads CASSMTPGMETQYF. In DNA form, the CDR3 reads TGTGCCAGTAGTATGACCCCGGGGATGGAGACCCAGTACTTC.